This TCR beta chain was recovered during a study of blood T cell repertoires in COVID-19. Study-wide context: There were acute and convalescent COVID-19 samples, and they came from the United States, Italy and Spain. Sources were T cells, B-cell-depleted T cells, or PBMCs; the material itself was cDNA or gDNA.

Using immunoSEQ multiplex PCR, the repertoire was profiled, and TCRdb retains in-frame clones only, with some absent. The data show under 200,000 clones, with around 84% seen just once and about 14% held by the top ten. The origin of this receptor is a woman in her seventies with COVID-19, enrolled during active disease. Sequencing was performed on peripheral blood.

This chain's CDR3 is CATSRDLPGGSYNEQFF. CDR3 bases: TGTGCCACCAGCAGAGATCTCCCAGGGGGCTCCTACAATGAGCAGTTCTTC. This chain joins TRBV15 and TRBJ2-1, with TRBD1 matching over 7 bases. With V trimmed by 0 bases and J by 0 bases, 5 bases remained unmatched. CDR3 size: 17 residues. CDR1 LNHNV and CDR2 YYDKDF come from the germline V gene (reference sequence).